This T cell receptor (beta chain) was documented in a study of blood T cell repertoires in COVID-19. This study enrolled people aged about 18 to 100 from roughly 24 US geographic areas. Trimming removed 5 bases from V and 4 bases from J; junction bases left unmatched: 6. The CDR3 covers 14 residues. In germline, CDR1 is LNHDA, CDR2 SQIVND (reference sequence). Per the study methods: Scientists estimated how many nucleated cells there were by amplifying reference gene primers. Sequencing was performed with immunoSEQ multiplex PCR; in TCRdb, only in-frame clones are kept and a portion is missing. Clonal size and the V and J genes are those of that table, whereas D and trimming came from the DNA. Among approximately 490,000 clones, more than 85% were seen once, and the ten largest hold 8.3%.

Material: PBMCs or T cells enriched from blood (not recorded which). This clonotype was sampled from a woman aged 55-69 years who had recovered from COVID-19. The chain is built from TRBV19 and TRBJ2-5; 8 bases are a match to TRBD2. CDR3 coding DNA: TGTGCCAGTAGTTATCTAGCGGGCGGAGAGACCCAGTACTTC. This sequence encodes CASSYLAGGETQYF.